These 30 T cell receptor beta chains were sequenced from one sample in a study of blood T cell repertoires in COVID-19. Assay: immunoSEQ multiplex PCR; the TCRdb copy retains only in-frame clones and omits some. There are 240,000 or so clones in the sample; about 80% occur only once, and approximately 3.2% lies in the top ten. Sequencing used peripheral blood. These receptors all stem from a woman aged 80 or over with acute or convalescent COVID-19.

The CDR3, as DNA: TGTGCCAGCAGTCGACAGGGCTACTATAATTCACCCCTCCACTTT. Protein product: CASSRQGYYNSPLHF. The chain is built from TRBV27 and TRBJ1-6; TRBD1 aligns across 7 bases. Trimming at V came to 5 bases and at J to 3 bases, leaving 4 bases not matched to a gene. CDR1 is MNHEY and CDR2 is SMNVEV in the germline V gene (reference sequence). The CDR3 loop spans 15 amino acids.

The rearrangement uses TRBV19 and TRBJ1-1; the D is unclear. Looked up from germline, CDR1 is LNHDA and CDR2 is SQIVND (reference sequence). V was clipped by 4 bases and J by 4 bases, with 16 bases between them. The CDR3 spans 15 residues. CDR3 sequence: CASSKTDLGGTEAFF. For the CDR3, the DNA is TGTGCCAGTAGTAAGACCGACCTGGGAGGCACTGAAGCTTTCTTT.

In its sample, this clone was seen a few times. The V gene is TRBV7-2, the J gene TRBJ1-1; D may be TRBD1 (5 bases). Trimming cost V 4 bases and J 4 bases, with 7 bases left between them. Germline loops: CDR1 SGHTA, CDR2 FQGNSA. The CDR3 sequence is 12 residues long. The CDR3 sequence is CASSSGFTEAFF. The CDR3 nucleotides are TGTGCCAGCAGCTCAGGGTTCACTGAAGCTTTCTTT.

The chain links TRBV27 to TRBJ2-7; TRBD2 matches at 8 bases. Germline V gene lookup returns CDR1 MNHEY and CDR2 SMNVEV (reference sequence). The CDR3 has 14 residues. With V trimmed by 3 bases and J by 3 bases, 4 bases remained unmatched. This CDR3 is CASSFGLAGYEQYF. Here the CDR3 DNA reads TGTGCCAGCAGTTTCGGGCTAGCGGGCTACGAGCAGTACTTC.

The V gene is TRBV5-1, the J gene TRBJ1-1, with TRBD1 as a possible D gene (5 bases). The CDR3 totals 14 residues. Germline-derived CDR1 and CDR2 are SGHRS and YFSETQ. Trimming pared 5 bases from V and 7 bases from J, leaving 18 bases between. The CDR3 DNA reads TGCGCCAGCAGAACCACTCCCCTCCAGGGTGAAGCTTTCTTT. Amino acid sequence: CASRTTPLQGEAFF.

This clone came up many times. The chain uses TRBV6-1 and TRBJ2-6; 7 bases agree with TRBD1. Losses at the gene ends were 4 bases for V and 0 bases for J; bases not matched to a gene: 9. The germline CDR1 and CDR2 sequences are MNHNS and SASEGT. This CDR3 spans 18 amino acids. This chain's CDR3 is CASSARQGLASGANVLTF. The CDR3 nucleotides read TGTGCCAGCAGTGCGAGACAGGGCCTAGCCTCTGGGGCCAACGTCCTGACTTTC.

The chain is built from TRBV10-3 and TRBJ2-3; the D is unclear. V gave up 3 bases and J gave up 0 bases, with 10 bases separating them. The CDR3 runs 15 residues. Germline-derived CDR1 and CDR2 are ENHRY and SYGVKD. The CDR3 DNA reads TGTGCCATCAGTGACGAGGTCATAAGCACAGATACGCAGTATTTT. Its translation: CAISDEVISTDTQYF.

The rearrangement uses TRBV18 and TRBJ2-5, with D unclear. Germline loops: CDR1 KGHSH, CDR2 LQKENI. The CDR3 contains 15 residues. Between the trimmed V and J ends, which lost 3 bases and 4 bases, there was a span of 15 bases. The CDR3 sequence: CASSPWQEIIETQYF. In nucleotides, the CDR3 is TGTGCCAGCTCACCGTGGCAGGAAATTATAGAGACCCAGTACTTC.

The chain joins TRBV2 to TRBJ1-3; D is undetermined. Germline assignment: CDR1 SNHLY and CDR2 FYNNEI. The ends were cut back, 4 bases at V and 0 bases at J, with 10 bases in the middle. This CDR3 is 15 amino acids long. Written as DNA, the CDR3 is TGTGCCAGCAGTGTGGCCAGATACTCTGGAAACACCATATATTTT. Translated, it gives CASSVARYSGNTIYF.

The V and J genes are TRBV18 and TRBJ1-2; D unresolved. The germline V gene encodes CDR1 KGHSH and CDR2 LQKENI. The CDR3 extends over 12 amino acids. Trimming left V 5 bases short and J 0 bases short, with 4 bases between. CDR3 sequence (DNA): TGTGCCAGCTCAGCGACTAACTATGGCTACACCTTC. Its translation is CASSATNYGYTF. Drawing the rest from reference TRBV18 and TRBJ1-2, the complete variable domain is NAGVMQNPRHLVRRRGQEARLRCSPMKGHSHVYWYRQLPEEGLKFMVYLQKENIIDESGMPKERFSAEFPKEGPSILRIQQVVRGDSAAYFCASSATNYGYTFGSGTRLTVV.

A few counts support this clone. V gene TRBV11-2 combines with J gene TRBJ1-2, with D unresolved. Germline V gene lookup returns CDR1 SGHAT and CDR2 FQNNGV. Trimming took 4 bases from V and 3 from J, leaving 9 bases between them. The CDR3 has 13 residues. This CDR3 is CASSSLRYYGYTF. CDR3 sequence (DNA): TGTGCCAGCAGCTCTCTTCGTTACTATGGCTACACCTTC.

The rearrangement uses TRBV12-3 or TRBV12-4 and TRBJ1-1; TRBD1 agrees at 7 bases. CDR3 length equals 13 residues. J gave up 3 bases and V 7 bases, and 5 bases lay outside the gene matches. The CDR3 DNA sequence: TGTGCCAGCAAAGGGACAGCTTACACTGAAGCTTTCTTT. Translated: CASKGTAYTEAFF.

This clone turned up a few times. The chain employs TRBV29-1 and TRBJ1-1; 7 bases line up with TRBD1. The J segment lost 4 bases and the V segment lost 7 bases, leaving 6 bases of the junction unmatched. Germline V lookup: CDR1 SQVTM, CDR2 ANQGSEA. The CDR3 contains 12 residues. CDR3: CSAATGSTEAFF. DNA of the CDR3: TGCAGCGCCGCGACAGGGAGCACTGAAGCTTTCTTT.

The chain uses TRBV9 and TRBJ1-6, with 7 bases aligning to TRBD1. After removal of 4 bases from V and 7 bases from J, the junction contained 8 bases not matched to a gene. This CDR3 has 15 amino acids. The germline gives CDR1 SGDLS, CDR2 YYNGEE. The CDR3 reads CASSPRQGENSPLHF. DNA for the CDR3: TGTGCCAGCAGCCCCCGACAGGGTGAAAATTCACCCCTCCACTTT.

The J gene is TRBJ1-4, the V gene TRBV6-5; TRBD1 is a possible D gene (6 bases). CDR3 length: 11 amino acids. CDR1 MNHEY and CDR2 SVGAGI come from the germline V gene. V lost 6 bases to trimming and J lost 8 bases, with 7 bases between them. As DNA, the CDR3 is TGTGCCAGCAGAGGGGGAGAAAAACTGTTTTTT. Encoded protein: CASRGGEKLFF.

The V gene is TRBV5-1, the J gene TRBJ2-1; tentatively, D is TRBD1 (5 bases). V was pared by 2 bases and J by 2 bases, with 11 bases between. Looked up from germline, CDR1 is SGHRS and CDR2 is YFSETQ. CDR3 length equals 15 residues. For the CDR3, the DNA is TGCGCCAGCAGCTTCGACAGCCGGACCTACAATGAGCAGTTCTTC. Its protein product is CASSFDSRTYNEQFF.

There are many counts of this clone. This chain links TRBV6-2 or TRBV6-3 with TRBJ2-1; 13 bases map to TRBD2. CDR3 size: 17 residues. The V gene's germline CDR1 is MNHEY and CDR2 SVGEGT. V shed 0 bases, J shed 4 bases, and the junction held 3 bases outside the gene matches. CDR3 DNA: TGTGCCAGCAGTTACTCCGGACTAGCGGGAGTTTACAATGAGCAGTTCTTC. Translating it yields CASSYSGLAGVYNEQFF.

V and J are TRBV18 and TRBJ1-3, with no clear D. Trimming cost V 0 bases and J 0 bases, with 9 bases left between them. The length of the CDR3 is 16 residues. Germline values: CDR1 KGHSH, CDR2 LQKENI. CDR3 DNA sequence: TGTGCCAGCTCACCACCAGTGGGCACCTCTGGAAACACCATATATTTT. Its protein is CASSPPVGTSGNTIYF.

The genes are TRBV5-1 and TRBJ2-5; the D gene is possibly TRBD2 (5 bases). V was pared by 0 bases and J by 5 bases, with 5 bases between. From germline, CDR1 is SGHRS and CDR2 YFSETQ. The CDR3 consists of 12 residues. For the CDR3, the DNA is TGCGCCAGCAGCTTGGGGGAGGAGACCCAGTACTTC. Translated: CASSLGEETQYF.

This rearrangement joins TRBV7-2 to TRBJ2-7; possible D gene TRBD1, 7 bases. V was trimmed by 2 bases and J by 1 base, leaving 12 bases between them. The germline CDR1 and CDR2 sequences are SGHTA and FQGNSA. The CDR3 length is 15 residues. CDR3 residues: CASSLQGGNSYEQYF. CDR3 bases: TGTGCCAGCAGCTTACAGGGGGGCAATTCCTACGAGCAGTACTTC.

The chain is built from TRBV7-3 and TRBJ1-4; 8 nucleotides align to TRBD1. The CDR3 totals 16 residues. Germline V lookup: CDR1 SGHTA, CDR2 FQGTGA. Germline trimming cut 2 bases from V and 0 bases from J; bases unmatched to any gene: 2. As DNA, the CDR3 is TGTGCCAGCAGCTTACTACAGGGGGCAACTAATGAAAAACTGTTTTTT. Translated: CASSLLQGATNEKLFF.

Only one count was recorded for this clone. V and J are TRBV7-9 and TRBJ1-5; D may be TRBD1 (6 bases). The CDR3 length is 12 residues. Germline CDR1 is SEHNR and CDR2 is FQNEAQ (reference sequence). V dropped 5 bases and J dropped 7 bases, with 9 bases sitting between them. The CDR3 loop is CASSAGVQPQHF. The CDR3 DNA reads as TGTGCCAGCAGCGCAGGGGTCCAGCCCCAGCATTTT.

The chain links TRBV6-5 to TRBJ1-1; D is undetermined. Trimming pared 6 bases from V and 8 bases from J, leaving 13 bases between. CDR3 length: 12 amino acids. The germline gives CDR1 MNHEY, CDR2 SVGAGI. The CDR3 sequence is CASSIGYGEAFF. DNA of the CDR3: TGTGCCAGCAGCATCGGGTACGGCGAAGCTTTCTTT.

This chain joins TRBV5-1 and TRBJ2-2; D may be TRBD1 (5 bases). Trimming took 2 bases from V and 5 from J, leaving 7 bases between them. The CDR3 is made up of 13 amino acids. Germline V lookup: CDR1 SGHRS, CDR2 YFSETQ. Here the CDR3 DNA reads TGCGCCAGCAGCTTTCAGGGAACCGGGGAGCTGTTTTTT. Translated: CASSFQGTGELFF.

The chain links TRBV19 to TRBJ1-2, with TRBD1 as a possible D gene (6 bases). Germline V gives CDR1 LNHDA, CDR2 SQIVND (reference sequence). Trimming shortened V by 3 bases and J by 6 bases, and 14 bases separated the two germline ends. This CDR3 has 14 residues. Here the CDR3 reads CASSISGASNGYTF. The CDR3, as DNA: TGTGCCAGTAGTATTTCAGGGGCAAGCAATGGCTACACCTTC.

This chain uses TRBV2 with TRBJ2-1; TRBD2 matches 9 bases. This CDR3 is 13 amino acids long. Germline V gene lookup returns CDR1 SNHLY and CDR2 FYNNEI. The V and J ends lost 10 bases and 5 bases, in that order; junction bases with no gene match: 6. The CDR3 here is CATRLAENNEQFF. DNA for the CDR3: TGTGCCACCCGACTAGCGGAAAACAATGAGCAGTTCTTC.

This clone has a handful of counts. V and J are TRBV11-2 and TRBJ2-7; 9 nucleotides match TRBD1. This CDR3 is built from 15 residues. V was pared by 0 bases and J by 2 bases, with 2 bases of the junction left unmatched. Germline CDR1 SGHAT, CDR2 FQNNGV. CDR3 amino acids: CASSLDWTGAYEQYF. CDR3 coding DNA: TGTGCCAGCAGCTTAGATTGGACAGGGGCCTACGAGCAGTACTTC.

The chain uses TRBV6-1 and TRBJ2-5; D gene uncertain. CDR1 is MNHNS, CDR2 SASEGT, per germline. Trimming removed 2 bases at V and 6 bases at J, with 7 bases between. The CDR3 spans 12 residues. Here the CDR3 reads CASSEPQKTQYF. The CDR3 DNA sequence: TGTGCCAGCAGTGAACCCCAGAAGACCCAGTACTTC.

The rearrangement uses TRBV7-9 and TRBJ2-7; D remains ambiguous. V lost 5 bases and J lost 3, with 5 bases in between. CDR1 and CDR2 (germline): SEHNR, FQNEAQ (reference sequence). The CDR3 contains 11 residues. In DNA form, the CDR3 reads TGTGCCAGCAGCCCTAGCTACGAGCAGTACTTC. This translates into CASSPSYEQYF.

The chain employs TRBV5-1 and TRBJ2-7; the D is unclear. Per the germline V gene, CDR1 is SGHRS and CDR2 is YFSETQ. The CDR3 length is 14 residues. V was clipped by 2 bases and J by 3 bases, with 12 bases between them. In DNA form, the CDR3 reads TGCGCCAGCAGCTTTAACAGCTTAAGCTACGAGCAGTACTTC. Amino acid sequence: CASSFNSLSYEQYF.